The 27 T cell receptor beta chains below all came from one sample that was sequenced in a study of blood T cell repertoires in COVID-19 (dated by TCRdb to the early 2020s). The library was built by means of the immunoSEQ multiplex PCR assay. The source is immuneACCESS, and TCRdb retained only in-frame sequences with V and J called. Part of the clones is not carried over; for the studies checked, unresolved V genes explain less than half of this, and the remainder is unexplained. Within this sample are 95,000 to 110,000 clones, with about 80% of them counted one time only. Roughly 13% of the sample comes from the top ten. Input material: peripheral blood. The receptor source for this set is a human donor in a cohort sampled during active or convalescent COVID-19.

This sequence joins TRBV19 and TRBJ2-1; maybe TRBD2 (5 bases). The CDR3 loop spans 14 amino acids. Trimming cost V 7 bases and J 0 bases, with 10 bases left between them. Germline CDR1 and CDR2: LNHDA and SQIVND (reference sequence). This CDR3 is CASKGGSSYNEQFF. The CDR3 DNA reads TGTGCCAGTAAGGGTGGGAGCTCCTACAATGAGCAGTTCTTC. The complete variable domain, with remaining parts taken from reference TRBV19 and TRBJ2-1, reads DGGITQSPKYLFRKEGQNVTLSCEQNLNHDAMYWYRQDPGQGLRLIYYSQIVNDFQKGDIAEGYSVSREKKESFPLTVTSAQKNPTAFYLCASKGGSSYNEQFFGPGTRLTVL.

The chain has TRBV6-5 and TRBJ1-2, with 12 bases identical to TRBD1. Germline trimming cut 7 bases from V and 10 bases from J; bases unmatched to any gene: 7. Germline assignment: CDR1 MNHEY and CDR2 SVGAGI. This CDR3 spans 13 amino acids. DNA of the CDR3: TGTGCCAGCATCACCGGGACAGGGGGCACCTACACCTTC. Protein: CASITGTGGTYTF.

V gene TRBV6-5 combines with J gene TRBJ2-5, with 7 bases fitting TRBD2. Trimming at V came to 6 bases and at J to 4 bases, leaving 8 bases not matched to a gene. CDR1 and CDR2 from the germline V gene are MNHEY and SVGAGI. The CDR3 spans 14 residues. The CDR3 protein is CASSRGLVAETQYF. The CDR3 DNA reads TGTGCCAGCAGCCGTGGACTAGTCGCAGAGACCCAGTACTTC.

This clone was seen more than once but under ten times. The chain has TRBV5-1 and TRBJ1-4; D is unclear. The ends were cut back, 4 bases at V and 8 bases at J, with 18 bases in the middle. This CDR3 comprises 15 residues. Germline CDR1 reads SGHRS; CDR2 reads YFSETQ. In DNA form, the CDR3 reads TGCGCCAGCAGCCCGCTCCCGGAGCGAAGGGAAAAACTGTTTTTT. Its translation is CASSPLPERREKLFF.

This rearrangement joins TRBV5-1 to TRBJ2-3; the D gene is possibly TRBD2 (5 bases). Germline loops: CDR1 SGHRS, CDR2 YFSETQ. V lost 6 bases and J 0 bases, leaving 14 bases between the germline ends. CDR3 size: 15 residues. CDR3: CASTSGITSTDTQYF. The CDR3 DNA reads as TGCGCCAGCACCTCGGGAATCACTAGCACAGATACGCAGTATTTT.

This clone has only one observation. The chain carries TRBV5-1 and TRBJ2-3; TRBD2 is a possible D gene (5 bases). The CDR3 covers 16 residues. Germline CDR1 is SGHRS and CDR2 is YFSETQ. Trimming left V 2 bases short and J 6 bases short, with 19 bases between. The CDR3 region has the DNA TGCGCCAGCAGCTTAGGATCGAGCGGCCCTGGGGATACGCAGTATTTT. Translation gives CASSLGSSGPGDTQYF.

The chain couples TRBV6-5 to TRBJ1-2; D is unresolved. Germline values: CDR1 MNHEY, CDR2 SVGAGI. There are 13 residues in the CDR3. V lost 7 bases and J 7 bases, leaving 16 bases between the germline ends. CDR3 coding DNA: TGTGCCAGCACAATCGGGCCAACTAGTGGCTACACCTTC. Its protein product is CASTIGPTSGYTF.

The J gene is TRBJ2-5, the V gene TRBV3-1 (or the pseudogene TRBV3-2); TRBD1 aligns across 9 bases. Germline-derived CDR1 and CDR2 are LGHDT and YNNKEL (reference sequence). The CDR3 is 14 residues long. V lost 4 bases and J lost 5; bases outside the gene matches: 5. Written as DNA, the CDR3 is TGTGCCAGCAGCCCACAGGGGGCGCGGGAGACCCAGTACTTC. It translates to CASSPQGARETQYF.

The CDR3 protein is CATKGDSPYNEQFF. For the CDR3, the DNA is TGTGCCACCAAGGGGGACAGCCCCTACAATGAGCAGTTCTTC. This rearrangement joins TRBV24-1 to TRBJ2-1, with TRBD1 matching 7 bases. The trim removed 8 bases at V and 2 bases at J, leaving 5 bases unmatched. The CDR3 length is 14 residues. CDR1 KGHDR and CDR2 SFDVKD come from the germline V gene.

V usage is TRBV5-6 and J usage is TRBJ2-3; TRBD1 matches 11 bases. The junction had 5 bases not matched to a gene; V was cut back by 4 bases and J by 4 bases. Germline CDR1 is SGHDT and CDR2 is YYEEEE. CDR3 length: 15 residues. CDR3 DNA sequence: TGTGCCAGCAGCGCACCGGGACAGGGGGCAGATACGCAGTATTTT. Amino acid sequence: CASSAPGQGADTQYF.

The chain combines TRBV19 with TRBJ2-7; possible D gene TRBD1, 6 bases. The V gene lost 5 bases and the J gene lost 2 bases, with 13 bases spanning the gap. The CDR3 contains 14 residues. Germline V gives CDR1 LNHDA, CDR2 SQIVND (reference sequence). The CDR3 DNA reads as TGTGCCAGTAGTCCCCCGGGACACCCCTACGAGCAGTACTTC. This gives the protein CASSPPGHPYEQYF.

V usage is TRBV6-1 and J usage is TRBJ2-1, with TRBD2 matching over 9 bases. The CDR3 sequence is 16 residues long. Germline V gives CDR1 MNHNS, CDR2 SASEGT. The V gene end was trimmed by 2 bases and the J gene end by 3 bases; junction bases not matched to a gene: 5. CDR3 in amino acids: CASSESLAGVYNEQFF. The CDR3 bases are TGTGCCAGCAGTGAAAGTTTAGCGGGGGTCTACAATGAGCAGTTCTTC.

The V gene is TRBV19, the J gene TRBJ1-4, with TRBD1 matching 7 bases. CDR1 is LNHDA and CDR2 is SQIVND in the germline V gene (reference sequence). The ends lost 6 bases at V and 4 bases at J; junction bases unmatched: 11. CDR3 size: 16 residues. Here the CDR3 DNA reads TGTGCCAGTAGCACAGGGGTCGGTAACGGTAATGAAAAACTGTTTTTT. Translating gives CASSTGVGNGNEKLFF. Complete variable domain (other parts from reference TRBV19 and TRBJ1-4): DGGITQSPKYLFRKEGQNVTLSCEQNLNHDAMYWYRQDPGQGLRLIYYSQIVNDFQKGDIAEGYSVSREKKESFPLTVTSAQKNPTAFYLCASSTGVGNGNEKLFFGSGTQLSVL.

J is TRBJ2-3 and V is TRBV7-3; D unclear. The CDR3 is made up of 14 amino acids. V was pared by 2 bases and J by 2 bases, with 8 bases between. Germline CDR1 reads SGHTA; CDR2 reads FQGTGA. CDR3 sequence: CASSLGLLTDTQYF. The DNA of the CDR3 is TGTGCCAGCAGCTTAGGGCTACTCACAGATACGCAGTATTTT.

CDR3 residues: CASTPMPRLYEQYF. The CDR3 coding sequence is TGTGCCAGCACCCCCATGCCCAGGTTATACGAGCAGTACTTC. The chain has TRBV28 and TRBJ2-7; no clear D. Germline V CDR1 and CDR2: MDHEN, SYDVKM. Between the trimmed V and J ends, which lost 7 bases and 4 bases, there was a span of 17 bases. The CDR3 has 14 amino acids.

Worth noting for this clone: The identical CDR3 is also encoded by other nucleotide sequences in the sample. The chain combines TRBV10-3 with TRBJ2-7; 7 bases align to TRBD1. V lost 6 bases, J lost 2 bases, and 7 bases stayed unmatched. CDR3 length: 14 residues. The V gene's germline CDR1 is ENHRY and CDR2 SYGVKD. DNA for the CDR3: TGTGCCATCAGGAGGCCCGGGACAGCCTACGAGCAGTACTTC. This codes for CAIRRPGTAYEQYF.

CDR3 nucleotide sequence: TGTGCCAGCAGTTTAGCTAGTATCGGGGAGCTGTTTTTT. Amino acids: CASSLASIGELFF. This chain joins TRBV12-3 or TRBV12-4 and TRBJ2-2, with D hard to call. CDR3 length: 13 amino acids. Trimming removed 0 bases at V and 7 bases at J, with 6 bases between.

This clone came up once. The chain has TRBV11-3 and TRBJ2-3; 9 bases match TRBD1. The CDR3 consists of 15 residues. Germline loops: CDR1 SGHNT, CDR2 YENEEA. The junction had 4 bases not matched to a gene; V was cut back by 5 bases and J by 1 base. CDR3 in DNA: TGTGCCAGCAGCCCCCGGACAGGGGGCACAGATACGCAGTATTTT. Its translation: CASSPRTGGTDTQYF.

V usage is TRBV28 and J usage is TRBJ1-5, with D perhaps TRBD1 (6 bases). The ends were cut back, 3 bases at V and 0 bases at J, with 18 bases in the middle. Per germline, CDR1 MDHEN and CDR2 SYDVKM. This CDR3 comprises 18 residues. As DNA, the CDR3 is TGTGCCAGCAGTTTCCGTGGTTACGGGACAAATAGCAATCAGCCCCAGCATTTT. Protein sequence: CASSFRGYGTNSNQPQHF.

The CDR3 reads CASSHSQALSGNTIYF. The CDR3 coding sequence is TGTGCCAGCAGCCATTCCCAGGCTCTTTCTGGAAACACCATATATTTT. The chain recombines TRBV7-9 with TRBJ1-3; D unresolved. The V end was cut by 5 bases, the J end by 1 base, with 15 bases between. Germline V CDR1 and CDR2: SEHNR, FQNEAQ (reference sequence). The CDR3 runs 16 residues.

This sequence joins TRBV28 and TRBJ1-5; D is possibly TRBD1 (6 bases). The CDR3 length is 15 residues. Germline V gene data show CDR1 as MDHEN and CDR2 as SYDVKM. Trimming stripped 6 bases from V and 5 bases from J, with 17 bases between. In DNA form, the CDR3 reads TGTGCCAGCAGCCCGTCCGGGACACAAGATCAGCCCCAGCATTTT. Amino acid sequence: CASSPSGTQDQPQHF. Full variable domain (missing parts from reference TRBV28 and TRBJ1-5): DVKVTQSSRYLVKRTGEKVFLECVQDMDHENMFWYRQDPGLGLRLIYFSYDVKMKEKGDIPEGYSVSREKKERFSLILESASTNQTSMYLCASSPSGTQDQPQHFGDGTRLSIL.

The V call is TRBV6-5, the J call TRBJ2-2; possibly TRBD2 for D (5 bases). The CDR3 length is 14 residues. From germline, CDR1 is MNHEY and CDR2 SVGAGI. The germline V and J ends were trimmed by 9 bases and 5 bases, with 16 bases remaining between them. CDR3 region: CASTRASLTGELFF. The CDR3 nucleotides are TGTGCCAGTACCCGGGCTAGCTTAACCGGGGAGCTGTTTTTT.

This clone turned up a few times. This CDR3 reads CASSLWGRETQYF. The CDR3 DNA reads TGTGCCAGCAGCTTATGGGGGCGCGAGACCCAGTACTTC. The chain joins TRBV11-3 to TRBJ2-5, with a tentative D call TRBD1 (6 bases). Per the germline V gene, CDR1 is SGHNT and CDR2 is YENEEA. This CDR3 region has 13 residues. V was pared by 2 bases and J by 5 bases, with 9 bases between.

V and J are TRBV21-1 and TRBJ1-2; the table gives TRBD1 as D, unverified against the DNA. TRBV21-1 is tagged as a pseudogene. CDR3 size: 14 residues. The CDR3 protein is CASRQGKDSYGYTF. For the CDR3, the DNA is TGTGCCAGCAGGCAAGGCAAGGACAGCTATGGCTACACCTTC.

The gene calls are TRBV5-6 and TRBJ1-2; D ambiguous. The CDR3 is made up of 13 amino acids. V was clipped by 7 bases and J by 1 base, with 11 bases between them. Germline loops: CDR1 SGHDT, CDR2 YYEEEE. The CDR3, as DNA: TGTGCCAGCGCGGGCCCCGTTAACTATGGCTACACCTTC. It specifies CASAGPVNYGYTF.

The rearrangement uses TRBV6-1 and TRBJ1-5; D may be TRBD1 (5 bases). V was pared by 4 bases and J by 0 bases, with 16 bases between. CDR3 length: 17 residues. Germline V gene data show CDR1 as MNHNS and CDR2 as SASEGT. CDR3 nucleotides: TGTGCCAGCAGTGGCAGGGATGAGCTTTATAGCAATCAGCCCCAGCATTTT. Translated: CASSGRDELYSNQPQHF.

The chain recombines TRBV4-1 with TRBJ1-5; tentative D call: TRBD1 (5 bases). The length of the CDR3 is 15 residues. V shed 2 bases and J shed 0 bases, with 8 bases lying between them. Germline lookup yields CDR1 MGHRA and CDR2 YSYEKL. The CDR3 nucleotides read TGCGCCAGCAGCCAAACAGGCTATAGCAATCAGCCCCAGCATTTT. Amino acid sequence: CASSQTGYSNQPQHF.